The entry that follows covers one T cell receptor (beta chain) sequence. Methods used by the authors: Estimation of nucleated cell counts was performed using reference gene primer amplification. Sequenced by immunoSEQ multiplex PCR; TCRdb stores in-frame clones only, minus some. That table is the source of V, J and clone size, and D and trimming were worked out from the DNA. The table lists over 75,000 clones, 84% of them singletons, with 20% to 25% in the top ten. The V gene's germline CDR1 is ENHRY and CDR2 SYGVKD. The V and J ends lost 5 bases and 2 bases respectively, with 10 bases between them. The CDR3 is 13 residues long. The data belong to a study of blood T cell repertoires in COVID-19. For the study at large: Italy, Spain and the United States were the sources of the convalescent and acute COVID-19 samples. T cells, B-cell-depleted T cells, or PBMCs supplied cDNA or gDNA.

Sequencing was performed on peripheral blood. This sequence joins TRBV10-3 and TRBJ2-7; D perhaps matches TRBD2 (6 bases). The TCR comes from a woman aged 45-60 years with acute or convalescent COVID-19. DNA of the CDR3: TGTGCCATCAGTAGGACTACGACCTACGAGCAGTACTTC. It translates to CAISRTTTYEQYF.